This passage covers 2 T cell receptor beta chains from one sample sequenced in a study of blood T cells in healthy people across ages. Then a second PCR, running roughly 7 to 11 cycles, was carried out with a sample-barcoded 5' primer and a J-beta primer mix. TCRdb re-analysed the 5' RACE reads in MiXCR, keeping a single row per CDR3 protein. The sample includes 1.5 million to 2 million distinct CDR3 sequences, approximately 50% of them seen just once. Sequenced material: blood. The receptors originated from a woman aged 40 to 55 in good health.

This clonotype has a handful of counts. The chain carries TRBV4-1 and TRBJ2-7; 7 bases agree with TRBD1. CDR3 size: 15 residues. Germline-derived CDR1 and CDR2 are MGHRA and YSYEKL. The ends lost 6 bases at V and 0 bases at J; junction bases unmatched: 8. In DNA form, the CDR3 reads TGCGCCAGCAGTGAGGAACAGGGGAGCTCCTACGAGCAGTACTTC. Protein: CASSEEQGSSYEQYF.

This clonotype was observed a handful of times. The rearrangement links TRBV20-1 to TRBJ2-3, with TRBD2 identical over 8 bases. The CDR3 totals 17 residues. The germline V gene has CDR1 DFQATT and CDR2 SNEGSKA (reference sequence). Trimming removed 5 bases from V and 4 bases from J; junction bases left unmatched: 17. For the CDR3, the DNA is TGCAGTGCTGTCCCCCAAGAGAGCGGGGGAGGTCCAGATACGCAGTATTTT. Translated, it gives CSAVPQESGGGPDTQYF.